Listed below are T cell receptor beta chains from one sample, sequenced in a study of cytomegalovirus exposure and HLA in healthy donors. Profiling relied on immunoSEQ multiplex PCR, and the TCRdb table lists in-frame clones only, not all of them. Of 100,000 to 120,000 clones in the sample, roughly 73% were seen once. Sequencing used PBMCs. Source of these receptors: a woman aged 40 to 50 in good health and CMV-seropositive. The CDR3 runs from the conserved cysteine through the conserved F or W. Each record gives: clone size, D gene, J gene, V gene, CDR3 protein, CDR3 DNA. A D gene is named only where the DNA matches it firmly. A row's size may be missing; if present it is once, few, many or a size class.

clone size: NA; D gene: NA; J gene: TRBJ2-1; V gene: TRBV15; CDR3 protein: CATGPNEQFF; CDR3 DNA: TGTGCGACCGGCCCCAATGAGCAGTTCTTC
clone size: few; D gene: TRBD1; J gene: TRBJ2-2; V gene: TRBV7-9; CDR3 protein: CASSLALAGGLFF; CDR3 DNA: TGTGCCAGCAGCTTAGCCCTCGCAGGGGGGCTGTTTTTT
clone size: NA; D gene: TRBD1; J gene: TRBJ1-5; V gene: TRBV27; CDR3 protein: CASRRRWAGGPNQPQHF; CDR3 DNA: TGTGCCAGCCGCCGGCGGTGGGCAGGGGGTCCCAATCAGCCCCAGCATTTT
clone size: NA; D gene: TRBD1; J gene: TRBJ2-7; V gene: TRBV7-2; CDR3 protein: CASSLPLRGRVSYEQYF; CDR3 DNA: TGTGCCAGCAGCTTACCCCTCAGGGGGCGGGTTTCTTACGAGCAGTACTTC
clone size: NA; D gene: TRBD1; J gene: TRBJ1-2; V gene: TRBV7-9; CDR3 protein: CASSRTGIGYTF; CDR3 DNA: TGTGCCAGCAGTAGGACAGGGATTGGCTACACCTTC
clone size: NA; D gene: NA; J gene: TRBJ1-3; V gene: TRBV4-1; CDR3 protein: CASSQAGAGNTIYF; CDR3 DNA: TGCGCCAGCAGCCAAGCAGGGGCTGGAAACACCATATATTTT
clone size: few; D gene: TRBD1; J gene: TRBJ2-3; V gene: TRBV29-1; CDR3 protein: CSVEGGTGADTQYF; CDR3 DNA: TGCAGCGTTGAAGGGGGAACAGGGGCAGATACGCAGTATTTT
clone size: few; D gene: NA; J gene: TRBJ1-5; V gene: TRBV4-3; CDR3 protein: CASSQFMSGDQPQHF; CDR3 DNA: TGCGCCAGCAGCCAATTTATGTCAGGGGATCAGCCCCAGCATTTT
clone size: NA; D gene: TRBD1; J gene: TRBJ1-5; V gene: TRBV7-9; CDR3 protein: CASSLWGQGVRNQPQHF; CDR3 DNA: TGTGCCAGCAGCTTATGGGGACAGGGGGTCCGCAATCAGCCCCAGCATTTT
clone size: NA; D gene: NA; J gene: TRBJ2-1; V gene: TRBV5-1; CDR3 protein: CASSFAPPLRGSEQFF; CDR3 DNA: TGCGCCAGCAGCTTCGCCCCCCCATTAAGAGGAAGTGAGCAGTTCTTC
clone size: NA; D gene: NA; J gene: TRBJ1-5; V gene: TRBV27; CDR3 protein: CASSFGGPNQPQHF; CDR3 DNA: TGTGCCAGCAGTTTTGGAGGCCCCAATCAGCCCCAGCATTTT
clone size: NA; D gene: NA; J gene: TRBJ2-2; V gene: TRBV27; CDR3 protein: CASLGGIGWSQNTGELFF; CDR3 DNA: TGTGCCAGCCTCGGCGGTATCGGTTGGTCACAAAACACCGGGGAGCTGTTTTTT
clone size: NA; D gene: NA; J gene: TRBJ1-4; V gene: TRBV11-2; CDR3 protein: CASSKATDLFF; CDR3 DNA: TGTGCCAGCAGCAAGGCGACAGATCTGTTTTTT
clone size: NA; D gene: TRBD1; J gene: TRBJ2-3; V gene: TRBV6-5; CDR3 protein: CASSRDRVADTQYF; CDR3 DNA: TGTGCCAGCAGTAGGGACAGGGTGGCAGATACGCAGTATTTT
clone size: NA; D gene: NA; J gene: TRBJ2-3; V gene: TRBV18; CDR3 protein: CASSLWTGTDTQYF; CDR3 DNA: TGTGCCAGCTCACTATGGACAGGCACAGATACGCAGTATTTT